The 10 T cell receptor beta chains below come from one sample, sequenced in a study of early T cells in non-severe SARS-CoV-2 infection (dated by TCRdb to about 2021). The library was obtained by 5' RACE. The instrument was a NextSeq 500. TCRdb reprocessing: public reads trimmed at Q25 with fastp, clones called with MiXCR, in-frame beta chains kept. Each entry is one CDR3 protein sequence, shown with its most common DNA and genes. This sample lists tens of thousands of distinct CDR3 sequences; roughly 8.2% were detected once. The ten largest clones represent about an eighth of the sample. The material was whole blood, obtained at baseline. Every receptor here comes from an adult who was a healthcare worker with PCR-confirmed SARS-CoV-2 infection or an uninfected control (not recorded which).

There are a few counts of this clonotype. This sequence joins TRBV7-9 and TRBJ2-3; weak D call: TRBD2 (5 bases). The CDR3 runs 15 residues. In germline, CDR1 is SEHNR, CDR2 FQNEAQ (reference sequence). V lost 7 bases and J 0 bases, leaving 14 bases between the germline ends. Here the CDR3 reads CASTQRRISTDTQYF. For the CDR3, the DNA is TGTGCCAGCACCCAGCGGCGGATTAGCACAGATACGCAGTATTTT.

The chain combines TRBV6-2 or TRBV6-3 with TRBJ2-7, with 12 bases identical to TRBD2. CDR1 MNHEY and CDR2 SVGEGT come from the germline V gene. V lost 6 bases and J lost 4; bases outside the gene matches: 4. The CDR3 extends over 14 amino acids. In nucleotides, the CDR3 is TGTGCCAGCAGAGCCCTAGCGGGAGGGTACGAGCAGTACTTC. Encoded protein: CASRALAGGYEQYF.

This clonotype was seen only a few times. This chain joins TRBV5-1 and TRBJ2-3; 8 bases fit TRBD2. The CDR3 sequence is 14 residues long. J gave up 5 bases and V 4 bases, and 6 bases lay outside the gene matches. Germline CDR1 reads SGHRS; CDR2 reads YFSETQ. CDR3 nucleotide sequence: TGCGCCAGCAGCCGCCCGGGGACTAGAGATACGCAGTATTTT. It encodes CASSRPGTRDTQYF. Using reference TRBV5-1 and TRBJ2-3 for the parts outside the CDR3, the full variable domain is KAGVTQTPRYLIKTRGQQVTLSCSPISGHRSVSWYQQTPGQGLQFLFEYFSETQRNKGNFPGRFSGRQFSNSRSEMNVSTLELGDSALYLCASSRPGTRDTQYFGPGTRLTVL.

This clonotype was found many times. V and J are TRBV2 and TRBJ2-5; D remains unclear. The germline V gene has CDR1 SNHLY and CDR2 FYNNEI. This CDR3 is 14 amino acids long. Trimming stripped 3 bases from V and 0 bases from J, with 8 bases between. The CDR3 DNA is TGTGCCAGCAGTGATCAGCAGTACCAAGAGACCCAGTACTTC. Translation gives CASSDQQYQETQYF. Filled out from reference TRBV2 and TRBJ2-5, the complete variable domain reads EPEVTQTPSHQVTQMGQEVILRCVPISNHLYFYWYRQILGQKVEFLVSFYNNEISEKSEIFDDQFSVERPDGSNFTLKIRSTKLEDSAMYFCASSDQQYQETQYFGPGTRLLVL.

This clonotype appeared a few times. The V gene is TRBV29-1, the J gene TRBJ1-2; D may be TRBD1 (5 bases). CDR3 length: 15 amino acids. The germline CDR1 and CDR2 sequences are SQVTM and ANQGSEA. The V end was cut by 6 bases, the J end by 4 bases, with 21 bases between. CDR3 sequence reads: CSVVLLGTDSYGYTF. The CDR3 DNA reads TGCAGCGTCGTATTACTGGGGACCGACTCCTATGGCTACACCTTC.

This clonotype was counted many times. This chain connects TRBV28 to TRBJ2-2; perhaps TRBD2 as D (7 bases). This CDR3 has 13 residues. Germline loops: CDR1 MDHEN, CDR2 SYDVKM. Trimming took 8 bases from V and 4 from J, leaving 11 bases between them. The CDR3 bases are TGTGCCAGCGGACTAGGGGGCACCGGGGAGCTGTTTTTT. Protein: CASGLGGTGELFF. Using reference TRBV28 and TRBJ2-2 for the parts outside the CDR3, the full variable domain is DVKVTQSSRYLVKRTGEKVFLECVQDMDHENMFWYRQDPGLGLRLIYFSYDVKMKEKGDIPEGYSVSREKKERFSLILESASTNQTSMYLCASGLGGTGELFFGEGSRLTVL.

V and J are TRBV5-1 and TRBJ2-3, with no clear D. Between the trimmed V and J ends, which lost 0 bases and 3 bases, there was a span of 8 bases. The CDR3 is 14 residues long. CDR1 and CDR2 from the germline V gene are SGHRS and YFSETQ. The CDR3 is CASSLGTATDTQYF. For the CDR3, the DNA is TGCGCCAGCAGCTTGGGCACAGCAACAGATACGCAGTATTTT.

The chain is built from TRBV10-2 and TRBJ1-1; D not resolved. The CDR3 spans 12 residues. With 4 bases removed from V and 3 bases from J, the gap between germline ends came to 6 bases. Germline V lookup: CDR1 WSHSY, CDR2 SAAADI. The CDR3 nucleotides are TGCGCCAGCAGTGGTAGGGACACTGAAGCTTTCTTT. Translating it yields CASSGRDTEAFF.

This clonotype was observed many times. The chain links TRBV2 to TRBJ1-1, with D tentatively TRBD1 (6 bases). Trimming took 4 bases from V and 11 from J, leaving 11 bases between them. This CDR3 has 11 residues. Germline V gene data show CDR1 as SNHLY and CDR2 as FYNNEI. The chain's CDR3 is CASSGQALAFF. In DNA form, the CDR3 reads TGTGCCAGCAGTGGACAGGCCCTGGCTTTCTTT.

This clonotype was seen a few times. This rearrangement joins TRBV5-4 to TRBJ2-7; D is ambiguous. The CDR3 runs to 14 residues. The germline V gene has CDR1 SGHNT and CDR2 YYREEE (reference sequence). Trimming took 7 bases from V and 2 from J, leaving 16 bases between them. The CDR3 protein is CASSPTSLAYEQYF. As DNA, the CDR3 is TGTGCCAGCTCGCCTACCTCTCTGGCCTACGAGCAGTACTTC.